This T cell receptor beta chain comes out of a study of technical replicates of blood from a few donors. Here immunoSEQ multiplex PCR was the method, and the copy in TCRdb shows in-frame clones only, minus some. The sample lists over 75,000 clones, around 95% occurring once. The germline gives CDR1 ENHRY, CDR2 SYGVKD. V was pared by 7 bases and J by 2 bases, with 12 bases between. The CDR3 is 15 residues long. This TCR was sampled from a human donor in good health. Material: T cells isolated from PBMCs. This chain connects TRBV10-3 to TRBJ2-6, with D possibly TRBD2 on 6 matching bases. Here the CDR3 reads CAIKGGLAGANVLTF. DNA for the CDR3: TGTGCCATCAAGGGAGGTCTAGCTGGGGCCAACGTCCTGACTTTC.